The source of this T cell receptor beta chain is a study of T cell repertoires and HLA-DP antigens. Whole-study context: One stimulator alloantigen differed from self by one groove amino acid; the other by ten.

Primers targeted 54 TRBV and 13 TRBJ segments. Here immunoSEQ multiplex PCR was the method, and the copy in TCRdb shows in-frame clones only, minus some. The sample shows over 60,000 clones, around 80% of them seen only once. As for this clone: Its antigen is unknown.

Study-wide points: Previously undetected clones averaged about 37% and 47% against the two alleles respectively.

Germline lookup yields CDR1 SEHNR and CDR2 FQNEAQ (reference sequence). This CDR3 has 15 residues. Trimming at V came to 2 bases and at J to 3 bases, leaving 5 bases not matched to a gene. Sequenced sample: CD4+ T cells from PBMCs. The receptor's source is a man in his sixties in good health and CMV-seronegative. V gene TRBV7-9 combines with J gene TRBJ1-1; 8 positions agree with TRBD1. Here the CDR3 DNA reads TGTGCCAGCAGCTTATTCCAGGGGGCTGACACTGAAGCTTTCTTT. As protein: CASSLFQGADTEAFF.